These T cell receptor beta chains were read from a single sample in a study of OX40 agonist ivuxolimab in advanced cancers. Sequenced by immunoSEQ multiplex PCR; TCRdb stores in-frame clones only, minus some. The data hold roughly 35,000 clones, with 80% to 90% observed a single time. The sample here was CD4+ or CD8+ T cells sorted from blood, taken in a trial of the OX40 agonist ivuxolimab. All receptors derive from an adult with an advanced solid tumor such as melanoma, head and neck, liver or kidney cancer. The CDR3 runs from the conserved cysteine through the conserved F or W. Each record gives: J gene, clone size, V gene, D gene, CDR3 DNA, CDR3 protein. The D gene is left open where the match is weak. Expanded clones are given a class, and other clones once, few, many or no size at all.

j_call: TRBJ2-6
clone_size: .
v_call: TRBV6-1
d_call: .
cdr3_nt: TGTGCCAGCCGGGAATCTGGGGCCAACGTCCTGACTTTC
cdr3_aa: CASRESGANVLTF

j_call: TRBJ2-2
clone_size: .
v_call: TRBV6-1
d_call: .
cdr3_nt: TGTGCCAGCAGTGAGCCCGCCGGGGAGCTGTTTTTT
cdr3_aa: CASSEPAGELFF

j_call: TRBJ1-5
clone_size: few
v_call: TRBV30
d_call: .
cdr3_nt: TGTGCCTGGAGTCCGTCACAGGTTAGTGGCAATCAGCCCCAGCATTTT
cdr3_aa: CAWSPSQVSGNQPQHF

j_call: TRBJ1-6
clone_size: .
v_call: TRBV30
d_call: .
cdr3_nt: TGTGCCTGGAGTCTATCGGAGAGCTCCTATAATTCACCCCTCCACTTT
cdr3_aa: CAWSLSESSYNSPLHF

j_call: TRBJ2-1
clone_size: .
v_call: TRBV7-9
d_call: .
cdr3_nt: TGTGCCAGCAGCTTAACTGGCGGGACTGGTAATGAGCAGTTCTTC
cdr3_aa: CASSLTGGTGNEQFF

j_call: TRBJ1-1
clone_size: .
v_call: TRBV5-1
d_call: .
cdr3_nt: TGCGCCAGCAGCTTCAACGTAGGACTAAACACTGAAGCTTTCTTT
cdr3_aa: CASSFNVGLNTEAFF

j_call: TRBJ1-5
clone_size: .
v_call: TRBV10-3
d_call: .
cdr3_nt: TGTGCCATCAGCCCGAACACAAATAGCAATCAGCCCCAGCATTTT
cdr3_aa: CAISPNTNSNQPQHF

j_call: TRBJ2-7
clone_size: .
v_call: TRBV6-1
d_call: .
cdr3_nt: TGTGCCAGCGGCGGGAACGTTGGGTACGAGCAGTACTTC
cdr3_aa: CASGGNVGYEQYF

j_call: TRBJ1-6
clone_size: .
v_call: TRBV19
d_call: .
cdr3_nt: TGTGCCAGTACCCCTTCACCTCATTCACCCCTCCACTTT
cdr3_aa: CASTPSPHSPLHF

j_call: TRBJ1-2
clone_size: .
v_call: TRBV9
d_call: TRBD1
cdr3_nt: TGTGCCAGCAGCGTAAATTCCCAGGGGGCAACTGGCTACACCTTC
cdr3_aa: CASSVNSQGATGYTF

j_call: TRBJ2-1
clone_size: .
v_call: TRBV19
d_call: TRBD1
cdr3_nt: TGTGCCACCGCCGGGACAGGGGATTTAAATGAGCAGTTCTTC
cdr3_aa: CATAGTGDLNEQFF

j_call: TRBJ1-3
clone_size: few
v_call: TRBV27
d_call: TRBD1
cdr3_nt: TGTGCCAGCAGGAAACAGGGGGCTGGAAACACCATATATTTT
cdr3_aa: CASRKQGAGNTIYF

j_call: TRBJ1-6
clone_size: .
v_call: TRBV19
d_call: .
cdr3_nt: TGTGCCAGTACCGCGAATGGGGGGCAAGGAGGGCTCCACTTT
cdr3_aa: CASTANGGQGGLHF

j_call: TRBJ2-7
clone_size: once
v_call: TRBV5-1
d_call: .
cdr3_nt: TGCGCCAGCAGCTCCCTGACAGGGAGGTTGTACGAGCAGTACTTC
cdr3_aa: CASSSLTGRLYEQYF

j_call: TRBJ2-3
clone_size: .
v_call: TRBV11-2
d_call: .
cdr3_nt: TGTGCCAGCAGCTTAGCTATAGATACGCAGTATTTT
cdr3_aa: CASSLAIDTQYF

j_call: TRBJ2-5
clone_size: .
v_call: TRBV19
d_call: TRBD1
cdr3_nt: TGTGCCAGTAGCGCAGGGACAGGCTGGGGAGAGACCCAGTACTTC
cdr3_aa: CASSAGTGWGETQYF

j_call: TRBJ1-1
clone_size: .
v_call: TRBV30
d_call: .
cdr3_nt: TGTGCCTGGATTTGGGGGGCAGGCACTGAAGCTTTCTTT
cdr3_aa: CAWIWGAGTEAFF

j_call: TRBJ2-3
clone_size: .
v_call: TRBV4-2
d_call: TRBD2
cdr3_nt: TGTGCCAGCAGCCAAGGTTTGGGACTAGCAGACACAGATACGCAGTATTTT
cdr3_aa: CASSQGLGLADTDTQYF

j_call: TRBJ2-1
clone_size: .
v_call: TRBV27
d_call: .
cdr3_nt: TGTGCCAGCAGTTTACCCCCTTACAATGAGCAGTTCTTC
cdr3_aa: CASSLPPYNEQFF

j_call: TRBJ2-7
clone_size: .
v_call: TRBV2
d_call: TRBD2
cdr3_nt: TGTGCCAGCAGTTTTAGCGGGAGAGCCGAGCAGTACTTC
cdr3_aa: CASSFSGRAEQYF

j_call: TRBJ2-7
clone_size: once
v_call: TRBV5-8
d_call: .
cdr3_nt: TGTGCCAGCGGGAGCTACGAGCAGTACTTC
cdr3_aa: CASGSYEQYF

j_call: TRBJ2-3
clone_size: .
v_call: TRBV6-4
d_call: TRBD2
cdr3_nt: TGTGCCAGCAGTGACTCGGGGACTAGCGGGGCGGATACGCAGTATTTT
cdr3_aa: CASSDSGTSGADTQYF

j_call: TRBJ2-1
clone_size: .
v_call: TRBV6-1
d_call: .
cdr3_nt: TGTGCCAGCAGTGCACAGTACAATGAGCAGTTCTTC
cdr3_aa: CASSAQYNEQFF

j_call: TRBJ2-7
clone_size: .
v_call: TRBV28
d_call: .
cdr3_nt: TGTGCCAGCAGTTTAATCCCCCTTCGCTACGAGCAGTACTTC
cdr3_aa: CASSLIPLRYEQYF

j_call: TRBJ2-1
clone_size: .
v_call: TRBV10-3
d_call: .
cdr3_nt: TGTGCCATCAGTGAGGAGAGCTCCTACAATGAGCAGTTCTTC
cdr3_aa: CAISEESSYNEQFF

j_call: TRBJ1-5
clone_size: few
v_call: TRBV4-1
d_call: .
cdr3_nt: TGCGCCAGCAGCCATCGGATGGGTCAGCCCCAGCATTTT
cdr3_aa: CASSHRMGQPQHF

j_call: TRBJ1-5
clone_size: .
v_call: TRBV19
d_call: TRBD1
cdr3_nt: TGTGCCAGTAGTTCACAGGGGGCGGCTGGGCCCCAGCATTTT
cdr3_aa: CASSSQGAAGPQHF

j_call: TRBJ1-1
clone_size: few
v_call: TRBV28
d_call: .
cdr3_nt: TGTGCCAGCAGTCACCCGGCAGTGAACACTGAAGCTTTCTTT
cdr3_aa: CASSHPAVNTEAFF

j_call: TRBJ1-2
clone_size: few
v_call: TRBV2
d_call: .
cdr3_nt: TGTGCCAGCAGGGGTTTGACGGTAGGCTACACCTTC
cdr3_aa: CASRGLTVGYTF

j_call: TRBJ2-4
clone_size: once
v_call: TRBV7-9
d_call: TRBD2
cdr3_nt: TGTGCCAGCAGCTTAAGTCTAGCGGGAGGTCTAAACATTCAGTACTTC
cdr3_aa: CASSLSLAGGLNIQYF

j_call: TRBJ1-5
clone_size: .
v_call: TRBV2
d_call: .
cdr3_nt: TGTGCCAGCAGTGTACAAGCCCAAAATCAGCCCCAGCATTTT
cdr3_aa: CASSVQAQNQPQHF

j_call: TRBJ1-1
clone_size: once
v_call: TRBV6-1
d_call: .
cdr3_nt: TGTGCCAGTTTTCTAGGGACTCTGAACACTGAAGCTTTCTTT
cdr3_aa: CASFLGTLNTEAFF

j_call: TRBJ1-2
clone_size: .
v_call: TRBV28
d_call: .
cdr3_nt: TGTGCCAGCAGTAAGCAACCCTCGGCTAACTATGGCTACACCTTC
cdr3_aa: CASSKQPSANYGYTF

j_call: TRBJ2-2
clone_size: few
v_call: TRBV6-5
d_call: .
cdr3_nt: TGTGCCAGCAGTGACAGGGACTCCGGGGAGCTGTTTTTT
cdr3_aa: CASSDRDSGELFF

j_call: TRBJ2-7
clone_size: .
v_call: TRBV7-3
d_call: .
cdr3_nt: TGTGCCAGCAGAATGGGAGGCGAGCAGTACTTC
cdr3_aa: CASRMGGEQYF